One sample yielded the 25 T cell receptor beta chains listed below, sequenced in a study of blood T cell repertoires in COVID-19. Only in-frame clones appear in the TCRdb table, and some are missing; sequencing was by immunoSEQ multiplex PCR. The data hold 300,000 to 350,000 clones, with about 90% observed a single time. Sequencing input: PBMCs or T cells enriched from blood (not recorded which). Receptor source: a man aged 25 to 45 who had recovered from COVID-19.

This chain links TRBV2 with TRBJ1-6; D is possibly TRBD1 (5 bases). V lost 6 bases and J 0 bases, leaving 9 bases between the germline ends. The CDR3 spans 15 residues. Germline CDR1 is SNHLY and CDR2 is FYNNEI. CDR3 amino acids: CASSGGSSYNSPLHF. Written as DNA, the CDR3 is TGTGCCAGCAGCGGGGGGAGCTCCTATAATTCACCCCTCCACTTT.

J is TRBJ1-1 and V is TRBV7-9, with 9 bases identical to TRBD1. With 5 bases clipped from V and 0 bases from J, the junction kept 10 bases outside the gene matches. CDR3 length equals 17 residues. Germline-derived CDR1 and CDR2 are SEHNR and FQNEAQ (reference sequence). The CDR3 DNA reads as TGTGCCAGCAGCCCCTCCGGGACAGGGTTCATGAACACTGAAGCTTTCTTT. Translation gives CASSPSGTGFMNTEAFF. Full variable domain (rest looked up from reference TRBV7-9 and TRBJ1-1): DTGVSQNPRHKITKRGQNVTFRCDPISEHNRLYWYRQTLGQGPEFLTYFQNEAQLEKSRLLSDRFSAERPKGSFSTLEIQRTEQGDSAMYLCASSPSGTGFMNTEAFFGQGTRLTVV.

The count of this clone is one. The chain has TRBV14 and TRBJ2-3, with D hard to call. V was pared by 4 bases and J by 0 bases, with 14 bases between. The germline V gene encodes CDR1 SGHDN and CDR2 FVKESK. CDR3 length equals 16 residues. CDR3 nucleotides: TGTGCCAGCAGCCGCCCCGACACTGCCAGCACAGATACGCAGTATTTT. Translated, it gives CASSRPDTASTDTQYF.

The chain uses TRBV9 and TRBJ2-1, with D perhaps matching TRBD2 (7 bases). This CDR3 spans 16 amino acids. V was pared by 2 bases and J by 2 bases, with 14 bases between. Looked up from germline, CDR1 is SGDLS and CDR2 is YYNGEE. The CDR3 loop reads CASSVPSGGPYNEQFF. The CDR3 DNA reads TGTGCCAGCAGCGTCCCTTCCGGGGGGCCCTACAATGAGCAGTTCTTC.

V usage is TRBV29-1 and J usage is TRBJ2-3; 8 nucleotides line up with TRBD1. There are 17 residues in the CDR3. Trimming removed 3 bases from V and 9 bases from J; junction bases left unmatched: 20. From germline, CDR1 is SQVTM and CDR2 ANQGSEA. CDR3 amino acids: CSVDPRTGNLEGDTQYF. In DNA, the CDR3 is TGCAGCGTTGACCCCCGGACAGGGAACCTCGAGGGTGACACGCAGTATTTT.

V usage is TRBV28 and J usage is TRBJ2-7; no definite D call. V lost 5 bases and J 3 bases, leaving 14 bases between the germline ends. The CDR3 is 14 residues long. The germline CDR1 and CDR2 sequences are MDHEN and SYDVKM. CDR3 sequence: CASSGTESFYEQYF. DNA for the CDR3: TGTGCCAGCAGTGGCACAGAGAGCTTCTACGAGCAGTACTTC. The full variable domain, with the rest looked up from reference TRBV28 and TRBJ2-7, is DVKVTQSSRYLVKRTGEKVFLECVQDMDHENMFWYRQDPGLGLRLIYFSYDVKMKEKGDIPEGYSVSREKKERFSLILESASTNQTSMYLCASSGTESFYEQYFGPGTRLTVT.

The rearrangement joins TRBV9 to TRBJ2-3; 12 nucleotides match TRBD1. The CDR3 runs 16 residues. The junction had 6 bases not matched to a gene; V was cut back by 4 bases and J by 3 bases. Germline V CDR1 and CDR2: SGDLS, YYNGEE. CDR3 sequence (DNA): TGTGCCAGCAGCCCTGGGACAGGGGGCGTTACAGATACGCAGTATTTT. It translates to CASSPGTGGVTDTQYF.

This clone has more than one count but fewer than ten. The V gene is TRBV4-1, the J gene TRBJ1-4; 8 nucleotides match TRBD1. Germline V gene lookup returns CDR1 MGHRA and CDR2 YSYEKL. The CDR3 covers 14 residues. V lost 0 bases, J lost 8 bases, and 2 bases stayed unmatched. The chain's CDR3 is CASSQDRGQEKLFF. CDR3 DNA sequence: TGCGCCAGCAGCCAAGACAGGGGGCAGGAAAAACTGTTTTTT.

In its sample, this clone was seen once. This rearrangement joins TRBV27 to TRBJ2-1, with D possibly matching TRBD1 (5 bases). Deletions cut 5 bases from V and 0 bases from J, with 11 bases between. This CDR3 spans 15 amino acids. CDR1 and CDR2 (germline): MNHEY, SMNVEV (reference sequence). CDR3 DNA sequence: TGTGCCAGCAGTGGGGCTTTTAGCTCCTACAATGAGCAGTTCTTC. Its protein product is CASSGAFSSYNEQFF.

This clone was seen at least ten times. The chain joins TRBV5-1 to TRBJ2-3, with D tentatively TRBD1 (5 bases). V was trimmed by 1 base and J by 0 bases, leaving 6 bases between them. CDR1 and CDR2 from the germline V gene are SGHRS and YFSETQ. This CDR3 is 14 amino acids long. In nucleotides, the CDR3 is TGCGCCAGCAGCTTGACAGGTAGCACAGATACGCAGTATTTT. Translation gives CASSLTGSTDTQYF.

The CDR3 bases are TGCGCCAGCAGCCCGCGCAACCCGGACAGCTACTATGGCTACACCTTC. Protein sequence: CASSPRNPDSYYGYTF. The rearrangement links TRBV5-1 to TRBJ1-2; possibly TRBD1 for D (6 bases). Deletions cut 4 bases from V and 3 bases from J, with 19 bases between. The germline V gene encodes CDR1 SGHRS and CDR2 YFSETQ. The CDR3 contains 16 residues.

CDR3 loop: CASSSDRAGELFF. CDR3 sequence (DNA): TGTGCCAGCAGCTCCGACAGGGCCGGGGAGCTGTTTTTT. This chain links TRBV13 with TRBJ2-2, with 7 nucleotides matching TRBD1. Germline V gene lookup returns CDR1 PRHDT and CDR2 FYEKMQ (reference sequence). The CDR3 totals 13 residues. After removal of 4 bases from V and 6 bases from J, the junction contained 2 bases not matched to a gene.

The chain carries TRBV3-1 (or the pseudogene TRBV3-2) and TRBJ1-1; D possibly corresponds to TRBD1 (6 bases). Germline V gives CDR1 LGHDT, CDR2 YNNKEL (reference sequence). V shed 6 bases and J shed 3 bases, with 14 bases lying between them. The CDR3 spans 14 residues. CDR3: CASRKGGRDTEAFF. The DNA of the CDR3 is TGTGCCAGCAGGAAAGGGGGTCGGGACACTGAAGCTTTCTTT.

V and J are TRBV6-1 and TRBJ1-5; possibly TRBD1 for D (5 bases). Germline assignment: CDR1 MNHNS and CDR2 SASEGT. The CDR3 is 15 residues long. The V end was cut by 2 bases, the J end by 6 bases, with 14 bases between. The CDR3 bases are TGTGCCAGCAGTGAAACGGAGGGGATTGGTCAGCCCCAGCATTTT. Residues: CASSETEGIGQPQHF.

The rearrangement joins TRBV5-4 to TRBJ1-1, with 7 positions matching TRBD1. This CDR3 spans 13 amino acids. Germline V gene lookup returns CDR1 SGHNT and CDR2 YYREEE (reference sequence). Losses at the gene ends were 0 bases for V and 6 bases for J; bases not matched to a gene: 2. CDR3 DNA: TGTGCCAGCAGCTTGGACAGGGGTTCTGAAGCTTTCTTT. It encodes CASSLDRGSEAFF.

This clone has a handful of counts. The genes are TRBV5-1 and TRBJ2-7; TRBD1 aligns across 7 bases. V shed 0 bases, J shed 3 bases, and the junction held 6 bases outside the gene matches. The CDR3 is 15 residues long. Germline CDR1 is SGHRS and CDR2 is YFSETQ. The CDR3 region is CASSLDGRDSYEQYF. Written as DNA, the CDR3 is TGCGCCAGCAGCTTGGATGGCAGGGACAGCTACGAGCAGTACTTC.

The V call is TRBV21-1, the J call TRBJ2-2; the table's D call, TRBD1, was not checked against the DNA. TRBV21-1 is marked as a pseudogene. The CDR3 consists of 16 residues. CDR3 in DNA: TGTGCCAGCAGCGCCCGGGACAGGGCCAGTACCGGGGAGCTGTTTTTT. Amino acids: CASSARDRASTGELFF.

The V and J genes are TRBV6-5 and TRBJ2-7; 9 nucleotides align to TRBD1. The CDR3 contains 15 residues. CDR1 is MNHEY and CDR2 is SVGAGI in the germline V gene. V dropped 2 bases and J dropped 3; count of bases not matched to a gene: 5. The DNA of the CDR3 is TGTGCCAGCAGTTACGTGGGACAGGGAATCTACGAGCAGTACTTC. Its protein is CASSYVGQGIYEQYF.

The CDR3 sequence is CASSFGGLVAREQFF. The CDR3 DNA is TGTGCCAGCAGTTTCGGGGGACTAGTAGCACGGGAGCAGTTCTTC. The chain recombines TRBV28 with TRBJ2-1, with 8 bases that match TRBD2. In germline, CDR1 is MDHEN, CDR2 SYDVKM. J gave up 10 bases and V 3 bases, and 11 bases lay outside the gene matches. The CDR3 is 15 amino acids.

This CDR3 is CASSSPERPDEQYF. CDR3 nucleotides: TGTGCCAGCAGCTCCCCCGAGCGCCCGGACGAGCAGTACTTC. The chain uses TRBV28 and TRBJ2-7; D gene uncertain. Germline CDR1 is MDHEN and CDR2 is SYDVKM. Trimming removed 6 bases from V and 5 bases from J, with 17 bases in between. The CDR3 runs 14 residues.

The V and J genes are TRBV18 and TRBJ1-2; 12 nucleotides line up with TRBD1. V lost 3 bases and J lost 4; bases outside the gene matches: 9. Looked up from germline, CDR1 is KGHSH and CDR2 is LQKENI. The CDR3 spans 17 residues. The CDR3 reads CASSPVPGQGAFYGYTF. Written as DNA, the CDR3 is TGTGCCAGCTCACCCGTCCCGGGACAGGGGGCGTTCTATGGCTACACCTTC.

The J gene is TRBJ2-1, the V gene TRBV18, with D unresolved. The CDR3 length is 13 residues. In germline, CDR1 is KGHSH, CDR2 LQKENI. Trimming shortened V by 0 bases and J by 4 bases, and 4 bases separated the two germline ends. The CDR3 sequence is CASSPPSYNEQFF. For the CDR3, the DNA is TGTGCCAGCTCACCACCCTCGTACAATGAGCAGTTCTTC.

This clone came up once. The chain uses TRBV10-3 and TRBJ2-6; 7 bases match TRBD1. The CDR3 has 17 residues. Germline loops: CDR1 ENHRY, CDR2 SYGVKD. J was trimmed by 2 bases and V by 4 bases; bases with no gene match: 8. This CDR3 reads CAISGPTGFTGANVLTF. Here the CDR3 DNA reads TGTGCCATCAGTGGGCCGACAGGGTTCACTGGGGCCAACGTCCTGACTTTC.

This sequence joins TRBV2 and TRBJ1-2; perhaps TRBD1 as D (5 bases). The V end lost 8 bases, the J end lost 3 bases, and 10 bases lay between the germline ends. The CDR3 has 12 residues. CDR1 SNHLY and CDR2 FYNNEI come from the germline V gene. DNA of the CDR3: TGTGCCAGCCCGGACAACTACTATGGCTACACCTTC. It yields the protein CASPDNYYGYTF.

The gene calls are TRBV18 and TRBJ2-2; TRBD1 aligns across 7 bases. Germline CDR1 reads KGHSH; CDR2 reads LQKENI. This CDR3 has 14 residues. Losses at the gene ends were 10 bases for V and 1 base for J; bases not matched to a gene: 6. Here the CDR3 DNA reads TGTGCCACCTTGACAGGGATGAACACCGGGGAGCTGTTTTTT. Amino acid sequence: CATLTGMNTGELFF.